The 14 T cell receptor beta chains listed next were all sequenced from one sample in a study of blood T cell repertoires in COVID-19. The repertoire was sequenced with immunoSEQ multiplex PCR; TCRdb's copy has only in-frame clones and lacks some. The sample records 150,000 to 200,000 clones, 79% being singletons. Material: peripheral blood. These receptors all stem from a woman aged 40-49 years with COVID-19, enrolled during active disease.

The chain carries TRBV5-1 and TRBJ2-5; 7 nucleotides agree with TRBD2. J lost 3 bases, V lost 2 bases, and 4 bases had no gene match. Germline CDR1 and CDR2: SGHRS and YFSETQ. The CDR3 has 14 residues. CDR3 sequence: CASSLRDYKETQYF. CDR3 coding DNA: TGCGCCAGCAGCTTAAGGGACTATAAAGAGACCCAGTACTTC.

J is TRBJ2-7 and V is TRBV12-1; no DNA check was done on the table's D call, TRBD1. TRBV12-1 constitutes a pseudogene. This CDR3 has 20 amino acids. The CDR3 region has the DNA TGTGCCAGCAGCTTCCCCTTTTCCCCTGACAGGGCCCGGGTCTCCTACGAGCAGTACTTC. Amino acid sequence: CASSFPFSPDRARVSYEQYF.

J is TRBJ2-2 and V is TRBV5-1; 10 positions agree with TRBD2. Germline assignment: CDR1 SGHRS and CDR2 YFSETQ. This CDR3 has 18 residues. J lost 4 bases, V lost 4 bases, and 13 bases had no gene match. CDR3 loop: CASSPGVGTSASTGELFF. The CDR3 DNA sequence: TGCGCCAGCAGCCCCGGCGTCGGGACTAGCGCTTCCACCGGGGAGCTGTTTTTT.

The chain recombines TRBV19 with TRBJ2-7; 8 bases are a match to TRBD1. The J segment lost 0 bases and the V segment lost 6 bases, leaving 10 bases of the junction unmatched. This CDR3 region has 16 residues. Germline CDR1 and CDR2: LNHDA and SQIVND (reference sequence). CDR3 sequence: CASSRDRRTSSYEQYF. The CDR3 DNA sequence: TGTGCCAGTAGCAGGGACAGGCGAACTAGCTCCTACGAGCAGTACTTC.

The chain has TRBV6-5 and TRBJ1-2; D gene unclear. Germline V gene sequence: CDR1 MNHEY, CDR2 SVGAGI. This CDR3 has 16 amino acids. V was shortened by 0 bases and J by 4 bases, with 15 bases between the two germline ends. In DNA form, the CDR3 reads TGTGCCAGCAGTTACTCTATAACAATCGGAGGCTATGGCTACACCTTC. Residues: CASSYSITIGGYGYTF.

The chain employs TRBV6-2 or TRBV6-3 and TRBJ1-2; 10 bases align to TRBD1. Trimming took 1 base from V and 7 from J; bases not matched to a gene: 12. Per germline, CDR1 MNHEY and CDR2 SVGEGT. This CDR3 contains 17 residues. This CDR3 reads CASSYLQPGQGRRGYTF. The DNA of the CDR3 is TGTGCCAGCAGTTACTTGCAACCGGGACAGGGGCGACGTGGCTACACCTTC.

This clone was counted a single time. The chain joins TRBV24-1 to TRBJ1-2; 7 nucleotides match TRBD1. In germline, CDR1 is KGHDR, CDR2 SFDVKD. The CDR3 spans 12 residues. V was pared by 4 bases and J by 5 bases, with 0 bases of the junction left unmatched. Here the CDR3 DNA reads TGTGCCACCAGTGAGACAGGGTATGGCTACACCTTC. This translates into CATSETGYGYTF.

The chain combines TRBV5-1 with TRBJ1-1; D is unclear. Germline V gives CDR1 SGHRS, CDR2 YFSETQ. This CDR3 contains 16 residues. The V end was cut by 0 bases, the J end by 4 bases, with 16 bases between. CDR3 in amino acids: CASSLVRQVKITEAFF. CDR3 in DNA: TGCGCCAGCAGCTTGGTCAGGCAGGTCAAAATCACTGAAGCTTTCTTT.

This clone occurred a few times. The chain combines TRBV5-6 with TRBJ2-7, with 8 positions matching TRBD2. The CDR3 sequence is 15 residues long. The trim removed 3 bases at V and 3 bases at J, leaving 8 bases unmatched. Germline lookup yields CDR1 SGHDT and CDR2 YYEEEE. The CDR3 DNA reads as TGTGCCAGCAGCTCGGGCCACGGGAGGGTCTACGAGCAGTACTTC. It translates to CASSSGHGRVYEQYF.

The CDR3 sequence is CASSYSGQGSYEQYF. CDR3 sequence (DNA): TGTGCCAGCAGTTACTCCGGACAGGGATCCTACGAGCAGTACTTC. V is TRBV6-5 and J is TRBJ2-7; 8 positions agree with TRBD1. V trimming: 0 bases; J trimming: 1 base; junction bases outside the gene matches: 2. The germline V gene encodes CDR1 MNHEY and CDR2 SVGAGI. This CDR3 is 15 amino acids long.

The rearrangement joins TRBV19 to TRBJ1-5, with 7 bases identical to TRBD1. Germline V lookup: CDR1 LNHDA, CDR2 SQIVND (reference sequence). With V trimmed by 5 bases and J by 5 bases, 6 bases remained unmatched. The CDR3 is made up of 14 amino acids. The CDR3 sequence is CASSVTGADQPQHF. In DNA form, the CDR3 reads TGTGCCAGTAGTGTTACAGGGGCGGATCAGCCCCAGCATTTT.

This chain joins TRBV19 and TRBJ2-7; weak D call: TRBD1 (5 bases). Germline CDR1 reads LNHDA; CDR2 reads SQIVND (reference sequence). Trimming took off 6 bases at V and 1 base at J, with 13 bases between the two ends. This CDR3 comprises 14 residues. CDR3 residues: CASSAAAGSYEQYF. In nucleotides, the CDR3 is TGTGCCAGTAGCGCCGCGGCAGGGTCCTACGAGCAGTACTTC.

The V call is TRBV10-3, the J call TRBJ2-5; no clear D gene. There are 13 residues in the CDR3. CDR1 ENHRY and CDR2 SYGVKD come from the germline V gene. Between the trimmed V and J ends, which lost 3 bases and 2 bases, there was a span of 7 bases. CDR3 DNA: TGTGCCATCAGTGACGGTGTACAAGAGACCCAGTACTTC. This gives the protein CAISDGVQETQYF.

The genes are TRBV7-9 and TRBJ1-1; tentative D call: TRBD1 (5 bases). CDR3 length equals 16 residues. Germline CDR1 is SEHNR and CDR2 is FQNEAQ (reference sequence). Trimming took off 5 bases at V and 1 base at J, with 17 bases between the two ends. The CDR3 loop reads CASSPGGGRRNTEAFF. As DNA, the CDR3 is TGTGCCAGCAGCCCCGGGGGGGGAAGGAGGAACACTGAAGCTTTCTTT.